This T cell receptor beta chain was retrieved from a study of brain T cells in children with intractable seizures (dated by TCRdb to the early 2020s). Looking at the study overall: Resected brain tissue from some 49 pediatric epilepsy surgery cases was initially screened for immune gene transcripts with a NanoString immunology panel. Of the 12 selected surgery cases, pre-surgery blood was also sequenced for eight, so four had brain tissue only. General conclusions and limits of the study: Viral specificity was inferred solely from CDR3 sequence similarity, and the HCMV serostatus of the patients was not known. Because sequencing depth was different between pre-surgery and post-surgery blood, clones absent from the pre-surgery sample may reflect undersampling.

About this clone: What this receptor recognizes is not known. The input lacks base qualities; no much larger clone sits a single base away.

The immunoSEQ assay was used to generate TCR beta chain sequences from genomic DNA. In the source study's methods: Any CDR3 sequence that did not begin with the conserved framework cysteine at position 104 was removed by hand. To get clonality, the normalized Shannon's Diversity Index was subtracted from one, giving values from 0 (maximal diversity) to 1 (oligoclonal). Chi-squared comparison-of-proportions tests assessed whether the same CDR3 differed in frequency between samples, such as brain versus blood. Public clonotypes were identified by searching immuneACCESS, and similarity to known antiviral clonotypes was assessed with the VDJdb browser. TCRdb took this table from immuneACCESS and kept in-frame rearrangements with V and J called. Such tables lack part of the clones; where checked against another copy, unresolved V genes explain under half of the gap, and the rest is unexplained. That table supplies the V and J calls and clone size; D and trimming were determined from the DNA. The sample yields some 64,000 clones; 95% to 97% were counted once. Roughly 0.4% of the sample rests with the top ten.

The sample's time point, from its label and the paper: resected brain tissue, or blood drawn just prior to surgery. The surgery cases with the highest brain T cell transcript signatures were chosen for TCR beta chain sequencing of brain tissue, and also of blood when blood was available. Before surgery, patients had received at least one anti-epileptic drug. TCR-sequenced patients were children with drug-resistant epilepsy due to tuberous sclerosis complex, focal cortical dysplasia, Rasmussen encephalitis or hemimegalencephaly. Blood samples were drawn just before the epilepsy surgery. Bulk genomic DNA was extracted from unsorted brain tissue and whole blood with the Monarch genomic DNA purification kit. The receptor was derived from a boy younger than two with focal cortical dysplasia and intractable seizures. The sample was peripheral blood, taken at surgery.

The CDR3: CASSLQLAGGNEQFF. The DNA reads as follows: TGTGCCAGCAGCTTACAACTAGCGGGAGGTAATGAGCAGTTCTTC. Rearrangement joined TRBV7-2 to TRBJ2-1; TRBD2 aligns with 12 central bases. CDR1 and CDR2 are read off the germline V gene as SGHTA and FQGNSA. V trim: 2 bases; J trim: 7 bases; unmatched bases: 3. The CDR3 numbers 15 residues from cysteine through phenylalanine. Only the CDR3 DNA is retained, 45 bases long and in frame from the first base.